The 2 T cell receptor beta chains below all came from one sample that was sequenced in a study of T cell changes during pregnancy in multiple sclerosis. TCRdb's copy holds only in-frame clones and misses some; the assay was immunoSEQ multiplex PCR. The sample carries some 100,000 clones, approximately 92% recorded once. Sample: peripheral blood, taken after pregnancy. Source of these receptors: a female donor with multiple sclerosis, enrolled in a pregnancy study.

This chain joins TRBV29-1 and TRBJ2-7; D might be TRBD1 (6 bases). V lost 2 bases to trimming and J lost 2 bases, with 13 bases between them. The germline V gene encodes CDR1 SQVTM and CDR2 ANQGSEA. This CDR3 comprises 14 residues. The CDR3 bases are TGCAGCGTTGAAACGCAGGGGCACACCTACGAGCAGTACTTC. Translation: CSVETQGHTYEQYF.

The CDR3 bases are TGCAGCGCCGTACTAGCGGGAGTTACTGAGCAGTTCTTC. As protein: CSAVLAGVTEQFF. The chain joins TRBV29-1 to TRBJ2-1; TRBD2 matches 11 bases. Germline CDR1 SQVTM, CDR2 ANQGSEA. The CDR3 has 13 amino acids. The V segment lost 7 bases and the J segment 9 bases; nucleotides outside the gene matches: 8.